The 19 T cell receptor beta chains below come from one sample, sequenced in a study of OX40 agonist ivuxolimab in advanced cancers. TCRdb's copy holds only in-frame clones and misses some; the assay was immunoSEQ multiplex PCR. The sample holds about 77,000 clones, over 85% seen once. Sequenced here: CD4+ or CD8+ T cells sorted from blood, sampled in a trial of the OX40 agonist ivuxolimab. The receptors here all came from an adult with an advanced solid tumor such as melanoma, head and neck, liver or kidney cancer.

The chain carries TRBV4-3 and TRBJ1-2; 10 bases are a match to TRBD1. Looked up from germline, CDR1 is LGHNA and CDR2 is YSLEER. V lost 4 bases and J lost 7; bases outside the gene matches: 12. This CDR3 has 16 amino acids. The CDR3 spells CASSPGTGEALGGYTF. DNA of the CDR3: TGCGCCAGCAGCCCAGGGACAGGGGAGGCCTTGGGTGGCTACACCTTC.

This chain uses TRBV29-1 with TRBJ1-5; 11 bases map to TRBD1. After removal of 4 bases from V and 6 bases from J, the junction contained 5 bases not matched to a gene. The CDR3 spans 14 residues. Per the germline V gene, CDR1 is SQVTM and CDR2 is ANQGSEA. The CDR3 bases are TGCAGCGTTGTGGGGGGACAGGGGGGTCAGCCCCAGCATTTT. Residues: CSVVGGQGGQPQHF.

J is TRBJ2-1 and V is TRBV12-5, with D unclear. V lost 1 base to trimming and J lost 3 bases, with 4 bases between them. Germline CDR1 is LGHNT and CDR2 is FRNRAP. The CDR3 runs 13 residues. CDR3 protein: CASGLGGYNEQFF. For the CDR3, the DNA is TGTGCTAGTGGTTTGGGCGGCTACAATGAGCAGTTCTTC.

This clone was seen once. The V call is TRBV19, the J call TRBJ1-1, with a weak D call TRBD1 (6 bases). The V and J ends lost 1 base and 3 bases respectively, with 21 bases between them. CDR3 length: 18 residues. Germline V lookup: CDR1 LNHDA, CDR2 SQIVND (reference sequence). The CDR3 region is CASSIGISSGAVDTEAFF. The CDR3, as DNA: TGTGCCAGTAGTATAGGTATCAGTTCGGGGGCTGTGGACACTGAAGCTTTCTTT.

The rearrangement joins TRBV4-3 to TRBJ2-7; TRBD2 matches 8 bases. This CDR3 spans 18 amino acids. J lost 0 bases, V lost 0 bases, and 10 bases had no gene match. The germline V gene encodes CDR1 LGHNA and CDR2 YSLEER. The CDR3 reads CASSQEGGWRGASYEQYF. The DNA for the CDR3 is TGCGCCAGCAGCCAAGAAGGGGGATGGCGGGGGGCCTCCTACGAGCAGTACTTC.

There are a few counts of this clone. The chain employs TRBV7-8 and TRBJ2-1; the D gene is possibly TRBD1 (7 bases). Germline CDR1 SGHVS, CDR2 FQNEAQ. Trimming removed 1 base at V and 8 bases at J, with 12 bases between. The CDR3 loop spans 14 amino acids. For the CDR3, the DNA is TGTGCCAGCAGCTTAGGACAGGGAGGCTATGAGCAGTTCTTC. It encodes CASSLGQGGYEQFF.

The rearrangement uses TRBV2 and TRBJ1-5; the D is unclear. This CDR3 spans 14 amino acids. CDR1 SNHLY and CDR2 FYNNEI come from the germline V gene. V dropped 7 bases and J dropped 5 bases, with 15 bases sitting between them. The CDR3 nucleotides read TGTGCCAGCAAAAGTTCAGGACTTCATCAGCCCCAGCATTTT. It yields the protein CASKSSGLHQPQHF. Full variable domain (rest looked up from reference TRBV2 and TRBJ1-5): EPEVTQTPSHQVTQMGQEVILRCVPISNHLYFYWYRQILGQKVEFLVSFYNNEISEKSEIFDDQFSVERPDGSNFTLKIRSTKLEDSAMYFCASKSSGLHQPQHFGDGTRLSIL.

This chain uses TRBV27 with TRBJ2-1; tentatively, D is TRBD1 or TRBD2 (5 bases each). Germline assignment: CDR1 MNHEY and CDR2 SMNVEV (reference sequence). V dropped 6 bases and J dropped 7 bases, with 13 bases sitting between them. The CDR3 has 13 residues. CDR3 coding DNA: TGTGCCAGCAGCCCTGGGGACGGAAATGAGCAGTTCTTC. Its protein is CASSPGDGNEQFF.

The genes are TRBV7-6 and TRBJ2-5; 12 nucleotides line up with TRBD2. This CDR3 region has 16 residues. In germline, CDR1 is SGHVS, CDR2 FNYEAQ. Trimming removed 3 bases from V and 5 bases from J; junction bases left unmatched: 7. The CDR3 DNA follows: TGTGCCAGCAGCTTGGCGAGTGGGACTAGCGGGGAGACCCAGTACTTC. It specifies CASSLASGTSGETQYF.

The chain is built from TRBV7-9 and TRBJ1-2; D is unresolved. Trimming removed 5 bases from V and 8 bases from J, with 12 bases in between. CDR3 length: 12 amino acids. Germline CDR1 SEHNR, CDR2 FQNEAQ (reference sequence). The CDR3 DNA sequence: TGTGCCAGCAGCGAGGTGGGTGGAGGCTACACCTTC. Its translation: CASSEVGGGYTF.

The chain joins TRBV28 to TRBJ2-5, with 10 bases that match TRBD2. Germline assignment: CDR1 MDHEN and CDR2 SYDVKM. Germline trimming cut 2 bases from V and 6 bases from J; bases unmatched to any gene: 9. This CDR3 is 16 amino acids long. The CDR3 DNA follows: TGTGCCAGCAGTTTAGGGAGCGGGAGGGCACGAAAGACCCAGTACTTC. Its translation is CASSLGSGRARKTQYF.

The sample holds one count of this clone. The chain couples TRBV4-3 to TRBJ1-1; D is possibly TRBD1 (5 bases). The CDR3 contains 13 residues. Between the trimmed V and J ends, which lost 0 bases and 3 bases, there was a span of 5 bases. Looked up from germline, CDR1 is LGHNA and CDR2 is YSLEER. CDR3 sequence: CASSQEGDTEAFF. The CDR3, as DNA: TGCGCCAGCAGCCAAGAGGGGGACACTGAAGCTTTCTTT.

This chain joins TRBV2 and TRBJ2-1, with TRBD1 matching 8 bases. This CDR3 comprises 17 residues. V trimming: 4 bases; J trimming: 0 bases; junction bases outside the gene matches: 8. The germline gives CDR1 SNHLY, CDR2 FYNNEI. CDR3 coding DNA: TGTGCCAGCAGTGGCGAGAGACAGGGGTTCTCCTACAATGAGCAGTTCTTC. Encoded protein: CASSGERQGFSYNEQFF.

This chain uses TRBV29-1 with TRBJ1-2, with D possibly TRBD1 on 6 matching bases. The CDR3 runs to 14 residues. Trimming pared 0 bases from V and 6 bases from J, leaving 14 bases between. Germline V CDR1 and CDR2: SQVTM, ANQGSEA. The CDR3 spells CSVEDMRGLDGYTF. The DNA of the CDR3 is TGCAGCGTTGAAGATATGAGGGGGTTGGATGGCTACACCTTC.

This clone came up a few times. The chain carries TRBV30 and TRBJ1-1, with D unresolved. The CDR3 spans 12 residues. The germline V gene encodes CDR1 GTSNPN and CDR2 SVGIG (reference sequence). Trimming pared 2 bases from V and 0 bases from J, leaving 4 bases between. CDR3 sequence: CAWSLMNTEAFF. DNA of the CDR3: TGTGCCTGGAGTCTGATGAACACTGAAGCTTTCTTT.

The chain carries TRBV4-1 and TRBJ1-5; 9 bases align to TRBD1. Germline CDR1 and CDR2: MGHRA and YSYEKL. After removal of 4 bases from V and 7 bases from J, the junction contained 8 bases not matched to a gene. This CDR3 region has 15 residues. The CDR3 reads CASSPRDRDGQPQHF. The CDR3 DNA reads TGCGCCAGCAGCCCTCGGGACAGGGATGGCCAGCCCCAGCATTTT.

The chain employs TRBV4-3 and TRBJ2-7; 8 nucleotides match TRBD1. V lost 3 bases to trimming and J lost 0 bases; unmatched junction nucleotides: 10. This CDR3 comprises 17 residues. Germline V gene sequence: CDR1 LGHNA, CDR2 YSLEER. The CDR3 DNA reads as TGCGCCAGCAGCCACGGACAGGGCGTCCGAAGCTCCTACGAGCAGTACTTC. This gives the protein CASSHGQGVRSSYEQYF.

Comment on this clone: The junction does not match germline at one end; this may be a read error. The rearrangement uses TRBV6-5 and TRBJ1-5; 11 bases are shared with TRBD1. The CDR3 totals 14 residues. The germline V gene encodes CDR1 MNHEY and CDR2 SVGAGI. This CDR3 is CASSRTGGNQPQHF. CDR3 nucleotides: TGTGCCAGCAGTCGGACAGGGGGCAACCAGCCCCAGCATTTT.

The CDR3 region is CASSSGDRGGTQYF. The CDR3 DNA sequence: TGTGCCAGCAGTTCGGGAGACCGGGGCGGTACGCAGTATTTT. This chain joins TRBV7-6 and TRBJ2-3; possible D gene TRBD2, 6 bases. The CDR3 covers 14 residues. Germline CDR1 SGHVS, CDR2 FNYEAQ. The V end lost 6 bases, the J end lost 8 bases, and 18 bases lay between the germline ends.